This T cell receptor (beta chain) is drawn from a study of cytomegalovirus exposure and HLA in healthy donors. This CDR3 has 14 residues. Germline CDR1 is MGHRA and CDR2 is YSYEKL. V was cut by 0 bases and J by 8 bases, with 13 bases left in between. Vbeta (60) and Jbeta (13) primers were used in the PCR. Sequencing used immunoSEQ multiplex PCR; TCRdb keeps in-frame clones, though not all of them. The profile covers around 100,000 clones, with roughly 83% appearing a single time and about 4% taken by the ten largest. The sequenced sample was PBMCs. The V and J genes are TRBV4-1 and TRBJ1-2; D gene uncertain. The TCR was taken from a female donor in good health and CMV-seropositive. The CDR3 nucleotides read TGCGCCAGCAGCCAAGATGAGGGTATCCGGGGCTACACCTTC. Translation gives CASSQDEGIRGYTF.